This T cell receptor (beta chain) was sequenced during a study of T cell changes during pregnancy in multiple sclerosis. TCRdb's copy holds only in-frame clones and misses some; the assay was immunoSEQ multiplex PCR. The sample yields fewer than 55,000 clones, about 88% seen once. The sequencing used CD8+ T cells from peripheral blood mononuclear cells, collected after pregnancy. The source of this sequence is a female donor in good health, enrolled as a control in a pregnancy study.

CDR3 nucleotide sequence: TGTGCCAGCAGTGGACTAGCGGGGGGATCCTACGAGCAGTACTTC. Its protein is CASSGLAGGSYEQYF. The gene calls are TRBV2 and TRBJ2-7; 13 bases are shared with TRBD2. The CDR3 runs to 15 residues. With 4 bases clipped from V and 1 base from J, the junction kept 1 base outside the gene matches. Germline CDR1 reads SNHLY; CDR2 reads FYNNEI.